These 30 T cell receptor beta chains share one sample of origin, sequenced in a study of monozygotic twins with inflammatory bowel disease. TCRdb re-called the 5' RACE reads and shows each CDR3 protein once, DNA omitted. The specimen's table records approximately 85,000 distinct CDR3 sequences. Sequencing was performed on blood. The receptors were sampled from a human donor with ulcerative colitis or Crohn's disease, or a healthy co-twin of an affected twin (not recorded which).

This chain uses TRBV5-1 with TRBJ1-4; TCRdb's D call of TRBD1 is untestable without DNA. Germline assignment: CDR1 SGHRS and CDR2 YFSETQ. The CDR3 is 15 amino acids. CDR3: CASSLQGGHGEKLFF.

The gene calls are TRBV12-3 or TRBV12-4 and TRBJ2-5; absent DNA, TCRdb's TRBD1 call cannot be checked. CDR3 length: 13 residues. CDR3 residues: CASSWGQKETQYF.

This chain uses TRBV2 with TRBJ2-7. The CDR3 sequence is 12 residues long. CDR1 and CDR2 from the germline V gene are SNHLY and FYNNEI. CDR3 protein: CASGTWAYEQYF.

CDR3 in amino acids: CASSLSRVTDTQYF. The V and J genes are TRBV11-2 and TRBJ2-3; TCRdb's assignment of TRBD1 cannot be checked, as there is no DNA. Germline V gene lookup returns CDR1 SGHAT and CDR2 FQNNGV. The CDR3 totals 14 residues.

The rearrangement links TRBV11-2 to TRBJ2-5; TCRdb returns TRBD1, unconfirmable since there is no DNA. The CDR3 totals 14 residues. CDR1 is SGHAT, CDR2 FQNNGV, per germline. The CDR3 loop is CASSRRGAWETQYF. The full variable domain, with the rest looked up from reference TRBV11-2 and TRBJ2-5, is EAGVAQSPRYKIIEKRQSVAFWCNPISGHATLYWYQQILGQGPKLLIQFQNNGVVDDSQLPKDRFSAERLKGVDSTLKIQPAKLEDSAVYLCASSRRGAWETQYFGPGTRLLVL.

The chain employs TRBV10-3 and TRBJ1-5; no DNA is available, so the TRBD1 call from TCRdb remains unchecked. Germline V CDR1 and CDR2: ENHRY, SYGVKD. The CDR3 loop spans 16 amino acids. The CDR3 protein is CAISESVLSGNQPQHF.

The chain is built from TRBV7-2 and TRBJ2-3; as DNA is missing, the TRBD1 call by TCRdb cannot be tested. From germline, CDR1 is SGHTA and CDR2 FQGNSA. CDR3 length: 13 residues. The CDR3 here is CASSLTGTDTQYF. Full variable domain (rest looked up from reference TRBV7-2 and TRBJ2-3): GAGVSQSPSNKVTEKGKDVELRCDPISGHTALYWYRQSLGQGLEFLIYFQGNSAPDKSGLPSDRFSAERTGGSVSTLTIQRTQQEDSAVYLCASSLTGTDTQYFGPGTRLTVL.

The chain combines TRBV7-2 with TRBJ2-5. Per germline, CDR1 SGHTA and CDR2 FQGNSA. CDR3 length equals 14 residues. This CDR3 reads CASSLGTSAETQYF.

V and J are TRBV5-1 and TRBJ2-2; the D call from TCRdb, TRBD1, cannot be confirmed without DNA. This CDR3 is built from 15 residues. Germline assignment: CDR1 SGHRS and CDR2 YFSETQ. The CDR3 reads CASSKDRANTGELFF.

J is TRBJ2-5 and V is TRBV7-3; TCRdb outputs TRBD1, but without DNA this stays unchecked. Per germline, CDR1 SGHTA and CDR2 FQGTGA. The CDR3 consists of 14 residues. The CDR3 protein is CASSLPPIRETQYF.

The J gene is TRBJ1-2, the V gene TRBV18; TCRdb's D gene call, TRBD1, goes unchecked for lack of DNA. Germline assignment: CDR1 KGHSH and CDR2 LQKENI. The CDR3 is 13 residues long. CDR3 residues: CASSRDTSYGYTF.

The chain combines TRBV7-7 with TRBJ2-7; TCRdb calls TRBD1, which cannot be checked without DNA. Germline V gene lookup returns CDR1 SSHAT and CDR2 FNYEAQ (reference sequence). This CDR3 comprises 14 residues. The CDR3 sequence is CASSPPAGSYEQYF.

The J gene is TRBJ2-4, the V gene TRBV7-9. Germline CDR1 reads SEHNR; CDR2 reads FQNEAQ (reference sequence). The CDR3 has 17 residues. The CDR3 reads CASTDFALGLDQNIQYF.

The CDR3: CASSLGLGTGNNSPLHF. The V gene is TRBV12-3 or TRBV12-4, the J gene TRBJ1-6; the TCRdb call, TRBD1, lacks DNA for checking. This CDR3 has 17 residues.

This chain joins TRBV12-3 or TRBV12-4 and TRBJ2-2; without DNA, the TCRdb call of TRBD1 cannot be checked. The CDR3 extends over 17 amino acids. CDR3 protein: CASSIRPPSVNTGELFF.

The chain links TRBV6-5 to TRBJ2-7; as DNA is missing, the TRBD1 call by TCRdb cannot be tested. CDR3 size: 17 residues. The germline CDR1 and CDR2 sequences are MNHEY and SVGAGI. CDR3 protein: CASSYSSPTDLILEQYF.

V and J are TRBV18 and TRBJ2-1; without DNA, the TCRdb call of TRBD1 cannot be checked. Looked up from germline, CDR1 is KGHSH and CDR2 is LQKENI. This CDR3 has 15 amino acids. The CDR3 spells CASSPPGQGGNEQFF. The full variable domain, in which reference TRBV18 and TRBJ2-1 provide the parts outside the CDR3, is NAGVMQNPRHLVRRRGQEARLRCSPMKGHSHVYWYRQLPEEGLKFMVYLQKENIIDESGMPKERFSAEFPKEGPSILRIQQVVRGDSAAYFCASSPPGQGGNEQFFGPGTRLTVL.

The chain is built from TRBV5-1 and TRBJ2-1; TCRdb returns TRBD1, unconfirmable since there is no DNA. The length of the CDR3 is 15 residues. The V gene's germline CDR1 is SGHRS and CDR2 YFSETQ. The chain's CDR3 is CASSLAPWGFNEQFF. Full variable domain (rest looked up from reference TRBV5-1 and TRBJ2-1): KAGVTQTPRYLIKTRGQQVTLSCSPISGHRSVSWYQQTPGQGLQFLFEYFSETQRNKGNFPGRFSGRQFSNSRSEMNVSTLELGDSALYLCASSLAPWGFNEQFFGPGTRLTVL.

The rearrangement uses TRBV9 and TRBJ1-3; as DNA is missing, the TRBD1 call by TCRdb cannot be tested. Germline V CDR1 and CDR2: SGDLS, YYNGEE. This CDR3 is 17 amino acids long. The CDR3 sequence: CASSASGPRRSGNTIYF.

The chain combines TRBV10-3 with TRBJ2-2; TCRdb lists TRBD1, though no DNA is available to test this call. CDR3 length: 15 amino acids. Per the germline V gene, CDR1 is ENHRY and CDR2 is SYGVKD. CDR3: CAIKNRTGEAGELLF.

The chain couples TRBV3-1 to TRBJ2-1. Germline CDR1 reads LGHDT; CDR2 reads YNNKEL (reference sequence). The length of the CDR3 is 15 residues. The CDR3 region is CASSQDSSSYNEQFF.

The CDR3 sequence: CASSLTTAVQGVEQFF. This rearrangement joins TRBV7-2 to TRBJ2-1; TCRdb names TRBD1, which stays unverified in the absence of DNA. CDR3 length: 16 residues. Germline V gene lookup returns CDR1 SGHTA and CDR2 FQGNSA.

The chain recombines TRBV10-2 with TRBJ1-1; absent DNA, TCRdb's TRBD1 call cannot be checked. CDR1 and CDR2 (germline): WSHSY, SAAADI. The CDR3 covers 15 residues. The CDR3 region is CASRLRGRGHTEAFF.

The chain links TRBV6-5 to TRBJ2-1. The CDR3 is 11 amino acids. The germline V gene encodes CDR1 MNHEY and CDR2 SVGAGI. CDR3 amino acids: CASSEKYEQFF.

V gene TRBV12-3 or TRBV12-4 combines with J gene TRBJ1-1; no DNA is available, so the TRBD1 call from TCRdb remains unchecked. The CDR3 consists of 14 residues. The CDR3 reads CASSQRGMWAEAFF.

V gene TRBV20-1 combines with J gene TRBJ1-1; TCRdb's assignment of TRBD1 cannot be checked, as there is no DNA. Germline values: CDR1 DFQATT, CDR2 SNEGSKA (reference sequence). The CDR3 spans 11 residues. The chain's CDR3 is CSAMGQGQAFF.

The rearrangement links TRBV19 to TRBJ2-2; without DNA, the TCRdb call of TRBD1 cannot be checked. This CDR3 comprises 15 residues. The germline CDR1 and CDR2 sequences are LNHDA and SQIVND (reference sequence). CDR3 in amino acids: CASSGKGGHTGELFF. Full variable domain (remainder filled in from reference TRBV19 and TRBJ2-2): DGGITQSPKYLFRKEGQNVTLSCEQNLNHDAMYWYRQDPGQGLRLIYYSQIVNDFQKGDIAEGYSVSREKKESFPLTVTSAQKNPTAFYLCASSGKGGHTGELFFGEGSRLTVL.

This chain uses TRBV20-1 with TRBJ1-1; the D gene TCRdb calls, TRBD1, cannot be checked with no DNA. CDR3 size: 16 residues. Germline V gene data show CDR1 as DFQATT and CDR2 as SNEGSKA (reference sequence). The CDR3 loop is CSAIPWPGYMNTEAFF.

CDR3: CASSLQGGPDTQYF. V is TRBV5-1 and J is TRBJ2-3; TCRdb picks TRBD1, but there is no DNA to check that call. Germline V gene data show CDR1 as SGHRS and CDR2 as YFSETQ. The length of the CDR3 is 14 residues.

V is TRBV28 and J is TRBJ1-1. Germline assignment: CDR1 MDHEN and CDR2 SYDVKM. The CDR3 is made up of 15 amino acids. CDR3 sequence reads: CASSLEFGVNTEAFF.